Below, 16 T cell receptor beta chains from the same sample are listed, as sequenced in a study of cytomegalovirus exposure and HLA in healthy donors. The PCR was carried out with 60 Vbeta primers and 13 Jbeta primers. Assay used: immunoSEQ multiplex PCR; TCRdb lists only in-frame clones, some missing. The sample carries 150,000 to 200,000 clones, 75% to 80% recorded once. The sample taken for sequencing was PBMCs. The source of these receptors is a young woman in good health and CMV-seropositive.

This clone was recorded many times. This sequence joins TRBV15 and TRBJ2-7; 8 nucleotides line up with TRBD1. CDR1 is LNHNV and CDR2 is YYDKDF in the germline V gene (reference sequence). The CDR3 has 13 amino acids. V was clipped by 4 bases and J by 6 bases; unmatched bases: 5. The CDR3 region has the DNA TGTGCCACCAGCAAAAACAGGGGGAGCGAGCAGTACTTC. It specifies CATSKNRGSEQYF.

V and J are TRBV6-1 and TRBJ1-3; D may be TRBD1 (5 bases). Germline loops: CDR1 MNHNS, CDR2 SASEGT. V lost 1 base to trimming and J lost 3 bases, with 10 bases between them. The CDR3 runs 15 residues. Written as DNA, the CDR3 is TGTGCCAGCAGTGAAGTTCCAGGGAATGGAAACACCATATATTTT. This translates into CASSEVPGNGNTIYF.

The rearrangement links TRBV28 to TRBJ2-2; 8 bases agree with TRBD1. V dropped 9 bases and J dropped 7; count of bases not matched to a gene: 13. The CDR3 sequence is 15 residues long. The germline V gene has CDR1 MDHEN and CDR2 SYDVKM. In DNA, the CDR3 is TGTGCCAGTAGAATACAGGGGGTCTATGGCGGGGAGCTGTTTTTT. Its translation is CASRIQGVYGGELFF. Full variable domain (rest looked up from reference TRBV28 and TRBJ2-2): DVKVTQSSRYLVKRTGEKVFLECVQDMDHENMFWYRQDPGLGLRLIYFSYDVKMKEKGDIPEGYSVSREKKERFSLILESASTNQTSMYLCASRIQGVYGGELFFGEGSRLTVL.

This clone came up once. CDR3 in DNA: TGTGCCAGCAGTTTATCATCAACAGTCACTGAAGCTTTCTTT. Translating it yields CASSLSSTVTEAFF. This chain connects TRBV27 to TRBJ1-1, with D unclear. Trimming shortened V by 0 bases and J by 4 bases, and 9 bases separated the two germline ends. The CDR3 covers 14 residues. The germline CDR1 and CDR2 sequences are MNHEY and SMNVEV (reference sequence).

The chain has TRBV2 and TRBJ2-7; 10 bases align to TRBD1. The junction had 7 bases not matched to a gene; V was cut back by 5 bases and J by 3 bases. Germline V gives CDR1 SNHLY, CDR2 FYNNEI. The CDR3 spans 15 residues. The CDR3 protein is CASSLDRGRNYEQYF. CDR3 in DNA: TGTGCCAGCAGTCTTGACAGGGGGCGGAACTACGAGCAGTACTTC. Combining the CDR3 with reference TRBV2 and TRBJ2-7 gives the whole variable domain EPEVTQTPSHQVTQMGQEVILRCVPISNHLYFYWYRQILGQKVEFLVSFYNNEISEKSEIFDDQFSVERPDGSNFTLKIRSTKLEDSAMYFCASSLDRGRNYEQYFGPGTRLTVT.

The V call is TRBV5-4, the J call TRBJ2-2; D possibly corresponds to TRBD2 (6 bases). The V and J ends lost 0 bases and 5 bases respectively, with 11 bases between them. Per germline, CDR1 SGHNT and CDR2 YYREEE (reference sequence). The CDR3 runs 15 residues. The CDR3 nucleotides read TGTGCCAGCAGCTTGGCCGGCGGGGAAACCGGGGAGCTGTTTTTT. Protein: CASSLAGGETGELFF. Looking up the rest from reference TRBV5-4 and TRBJ2-2 gives the full variable domain: ETGVTQSPTHLIKTRGQQVTLRCSSQSGHNTVSWYQQALGQGPQFIFQYYREEENGRGNFPPRFSGLQFPNYSSELNVNALELDDSALYLCASSLAGGETGELFFGEGSRLTVL.

The V and J genes are TRBV6-1 and TRBJ1-3; D may be TRBD1 (5 bases). The CDR3 spans 15 residues. Germline values: CDR1 MNHNS, CDR2 SASEGT. Trimming took 6 bases from V and 2 from J, leaving 14 bases between them. The CDR3 nucleotides are TGTGCCAGCAGCGTCTGGCGGGGGGCTGGAAACACCATATATTTT. Translated, it gives CASSVWRGAGNTIYF.

The chain carries TRBV5-6 and TRBJ1-1; tentative D call: TRBD1 (5 bases). This CDR3 is 13 amino acids long. Germline CDR1 is SGHDT and CDR2 is YYEEEE. The V and J ends lost 2 bases and 1 base respectively, with 6 bases between them. The CDR3 DNA sequence: TGTGCCAGCAGCTTCGGACAGAACACTGAAGCTTTCTTT. It codes for CASSFGQNTEAFF.

The V gene is TRBV4-1, the J gene TRBJ1-2; 9 nucleotides line up with TRBD1. This CDR3 is built from 14 residues. With 4 bases clipped from V and 5 bases from J, the junction kept 5 bases outside the gene matches. CDR1 and CDR2 (germline): MGHRA, YSYEKL. As DNA, the CDR3 is TGCGCCAGCAGCCCGGACAGGGGCGATTATGGCTACACCTTC. Its translation is CASSPDRGDYGYTF.

The rearrangement joins TRBV7-9 to TRBJ1-1, with 9 bases fitting TRBD1. CDR1 is SEHNR, CDR2 FQNEAQ, per germline (reference sequence). V was clipped by 3 bases and J by 8 bases; unmatched bases: 1. The CDR3 consists of 12 residues. CDR3 coding DNA: TGTGCCAGCAGCTTCGACAGGGGGGAAGCTTTCTTT. As protein: CASSFDRGEAFF.

The chain combines TRBV25-1 with TRBJ1-1, with 9 bases fitting TRBD1. This CDR3 spans 14 amino acids. Germline V gives CDR1 MGHDK, CDR2 SYGVNS. Germline trimming cut 6 bases from V and 5 bases from J; bases unmatched to any gene: 7. CDR3 nucleotide sequence: TGTGCCAGCAGCCTTACAGGGGGCGGGACTGAAGCTTTCTTT. Residues: CASSLTGGGTEAFF.

The chain has TRBV18 and TRBJ1-1; D uncertain. Germline CDR1 is KGHSH and CDR2 is LQKENI. This CDR3 has 12 residues. Between the trimmed V and J ends, which lost 1 base and 6 bases, there was a span of 6 bases. The CDR3 nucleotides read TGTGCCAGCTCACCACGGGCAGCTGAAGCTTTCTTT. Amino acids: CASSPRAAEAFF.

V gene TRBV5-1 combines with J gene TRBJ1-2; a possible D gene is TRBD1 (6 bases). V was cut by 6 bases and J by 4 bases, with 22 bases left in between. The germline gives CDR1 SGHRS, CDR2 YFSETQ. This CDR3 contains 16 residues. The DNA for the CDR3 is TGCGCCAGCACCAAAGCAGGGGACCCTTCCCTCTATGGCTACACCTTC. This translates into CASTKAGDPSLYGYTF.

The DNA for the CDR3 is TGTGCCAGCACAGGGACAGGGAGTATTATACAGACCCAGTACTTC. Translation: CASTGTGSIIQTQYF. This chain uses TRBV7-9 with TRBJ2-5; 9 bases are a match to TRBD1. This CDR3 is built from 15 residues. The junction had 12 bases not matched to a gene; V was cut back by 7 bases and J by 6 bases. From germline, CDR1 is SEHNR and CDR2 FQNEAQ (reference sequence).

The chain combines TRBV5-1 with TRBJ1-3; 9 nucleotides line up with TRBD1. V lost 0 bases and J lost 3; bases outside the gene matches: 1. This CDR3 contains 15 residues. Germline V lookup: CDR1 SGHRS, CDR2 YFSETQ. The CDR3 region has the DNA TGCGCCAGCAGCTTGGGGACAGGGGTTGGAAACACCATATATTTT. Translating it yields CASSLGTGVGNTIYF.

This clone has only one observation. This rearrangement joins TRBV7-9 to TRBJ2-7; 9 bases fit TRBD2. Germline-derived CDR1 and CDR2 are SEHNR and FQNEAQ (reference sequence). The CDR3 extends over 14 amino acids. J was trimmed by 3 bases and V by 6 bases; bases with no gene match: 6. CDR3 sequence: CASSSSGRIYEQYF. In nucleotides, the CDR3 is TGTGCCAGCAGTTCAAGCGGGAGGATCTACGAGCAGTACTTC.